The T cell receptor (beta chain) under discussion was sequenced for a study of blood T cell repertoires in COVID-19. Study overall: Material from acute and convalescent COVID-19 was sourced from the United States, Italy and Spain.

Germline values: CDR1 MGHRA, CDR2 YSYEKL. The CDR3 contains 15 residues. V dropped 4 bases and J dropped 4 bases, with 13 bases sitting between them. Assay used: immunoSEQ multiplex PCR; TCRdb lists only in-frame clones, some missing. This table holds under 200,000 clones, 86% found once. The chain combines TRBV4-1 with TRBJ1-4, with D possibly being TRBD1 (6 bases). This sequence originates from a man aged 18 to 29 with acute or convalescent COVID-19. The sample consisted of peripheral blood. The DNA for the CDR3 is TGCGCCAGCAGCCCCATGGACAGCGTTAATGAAAAACTGTTTTTT. Translation: CASSPMDSVNEKLFF.